These 9 T cell receptor beta chains were sequenced from one sample in a study of T cells in Graves' hyperthyroidism and ophthalmopathy. TCR beta CDR3 sequences were amplified from RNA transcripts. HTBI primers were used for first-round RT-PCR of the TCR CDR3. TCRdb re-derived calls from the multiplex PCR reads in MiXCR, one entry per CDR3 protein. The table has hundreds of thousands of distinct CDR3 sequences, roughly 25% seen once; the top ten hold 73%. Source material: blood. Source of these receptors: a man between 50 and 59 years old with Graves' hyperthyroidism.

There are a few counts of this clonotype. J is TRBJ2-7 and V is TRBV6-2 or TRBV6-3, with TRBD2 identical over 7 bases. The J segment lost 3 bases and the V segment lost 5 bases, leaving 7 bases of the junction unmatched. Germline V gene data show CDR1 as MNHEY and CDR2 as SVGEGT. CDR3 length equals 14 residues. The CDR3 reads CASSIAGGYYEQYF. The CDR3 DNA reads as TGTGCCAGCAGTATAGCGGGTGGATACTACGAGCAGTACTTC.

In this sample, this clonotype turned up a few times. V gene TRBV7-9 combines with J gene TRBJ2-1; D might be TRBD1 or TRBD2, each matching 6 bases. Per the germline V gene, CDR1 is SEHNR and CDR2 is FQNEAQ (reference sequence). V lost 1 base and J 7 bases, leaving 14 bases between the germline ends. The CDR3 loop spans 15 amino acids. The CDR3 region has the DNA TGTGCCAGCAGCTTAGGTCGGGGGCGAATGAATGAGCAGTTCTTC. Protein product: CASSLGRGRMNEQFF.

The rearrangement joins TRBV3-1 to TRBJ2-2, with D tentatively TRBD1 (5 bases). This CDR3 spans 11 amino acids. The germline gives CDR1 LGHDT, CDR2 YNNKEL (reference sequence). Trimming removed 7 bases from V and 6 bases from J, with 6 bases in between. CDR3 protein: CASMGPGELFF. The CDR3 nucleotides are TGTGCCAGCATGGGGCCCGGGGAGCTGTTTTTT.

The V and J genes are TRBV12-3 or TRBV12-4 and TRBJ2-2; no clear D gene. Trimming removed 7 bases at V and 0 bases at J, with 12 bases between. The CDR3 length is 15 residues. CDR3 sequence: CASTPGYPNTGELFF. DNA for the CDR3: TGTGCCAGCACCCCGGGCTACCCGAACACCGGGGAGCTGTTTTTT.

This clonotype was counted a few times. DNA for the CDR3: TGTGCCAGCAGCTTGTTACCAGGGCATCTTTCACCCCTCCACTTT. Residues: CASSLLPGHLSPLHF. The J gene is TRBJ1-6, the V gene TRBV5-4; D may be TRBD1 (5 bases). The CDR3 contains 15 residues. Per the germline V gene, CDR1 is SGHNT and CDR2 is YYREEE (reference sequence). V was cut by 1 base and J by 9 bases, with 14 bases left in between.

This rearrangement joins TRBV10-3 to TRBJ1-1, with a possible D match to TRBD1 (6 bases). The germline V gene encodes CDR1 ENHRY and CDR2 SYGVKD. The CDR3 contains 16 residues. Trimming took off 6 bases at V and 0 bases at J, with 17 bases between the two ends. The CDR3 bases are TGTGCCATCAGCTTGACCGCATCAGGGGTGAACACTGAAGCTTTCTTT. It is translated as CAISLTASGVNTEAFF.

The rearrangement uses TRBV29-1 and TRBJ1-1, with D perhaps matching TRBD1 (6 bases). V lost 0 bases to trimming and J lost 1 base, with 12 bases between them. Germline V gene lookup returns CDR1 SQVTM and CDR2 ANQGSEA. This CDR3 contains 15 residues. CDR3 in amino acids: CSVEDGGRRNTEAFF. As DNA, the CDR3 is TGCAGCGTTGAAGACGGGGGGCGACGGAACACTGAAGCTTTCTTT.

This clonotype was seen ten or more times. V gene TRBV3-1 combines with J gene TRBJ2-5; TRBD2 might be the D (5 bases). V lost 0 bases, J lost 14 bases, and 22 bases lay in between. The CDR3 spans 15 residues. Germline V lookup: CDR1 LGHDT, CDR2 YNNKEL (reference sequence). This CDR3 is CASSQDLSLVASKYF. The CDR3 DNA sequence: TGTGCCAGCAGCCAAGACCTCTCTTTGGTGGCTAGCAAATACTTC.

The V gene is TRBV20-1, the J gene TRBJ2-3; tentative D call: TRBD2 (6 bases). The CDR3 consists of 16 residues. V was pared by 3 bases and J by 0 bases, with 16 bases between. Germline V gene data show CDR1 as DFQATT and CDR2 as SNEGSKA (reference sequence). The CDR3 here is CSAREGLARSTDTQYF. Written as DNA, the CDR3 is TGCAGTGCTAGGGAGGGGTTAGCGAGGAGCACAGATACGCAGTATTTT.